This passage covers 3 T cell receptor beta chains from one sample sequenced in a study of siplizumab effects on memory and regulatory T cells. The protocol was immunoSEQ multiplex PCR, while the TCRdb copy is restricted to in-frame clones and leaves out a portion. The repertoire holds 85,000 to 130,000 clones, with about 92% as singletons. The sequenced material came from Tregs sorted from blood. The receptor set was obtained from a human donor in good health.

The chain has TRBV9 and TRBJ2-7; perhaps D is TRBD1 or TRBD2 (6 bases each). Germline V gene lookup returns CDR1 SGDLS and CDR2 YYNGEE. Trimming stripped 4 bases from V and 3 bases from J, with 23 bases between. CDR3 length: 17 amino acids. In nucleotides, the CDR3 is TGTGCCAGCAGCCCCAGGGGTCCGGGGGCTTTGGGCTACGAGCAGTACTTC. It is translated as CASSPRGPGALGYEQYF.

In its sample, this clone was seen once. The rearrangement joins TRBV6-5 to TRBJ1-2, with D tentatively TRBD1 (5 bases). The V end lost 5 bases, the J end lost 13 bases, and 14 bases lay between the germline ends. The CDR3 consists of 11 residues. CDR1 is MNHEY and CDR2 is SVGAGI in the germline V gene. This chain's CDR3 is CASSERQSGTF. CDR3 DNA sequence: TGTGCCAGCAGTGAGAGACAGTCCGGCACCTTC.

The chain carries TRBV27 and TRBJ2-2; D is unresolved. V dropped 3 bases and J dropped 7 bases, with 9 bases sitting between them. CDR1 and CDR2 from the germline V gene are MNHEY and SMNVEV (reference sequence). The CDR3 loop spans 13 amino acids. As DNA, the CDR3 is TGTGCCAGCAGTTTTCCCGGGTACGGGGAGCTGTTTTTT. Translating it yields CASSFPGYGELFF.